This T cell receptor (beta chain) was identified in a study of shared clonotypes between healthy human individuals. Across the study: In total, the donors were two women and a few men aged 18 to 49.

This clone is a singleton in its sample. Its antigen is as yet unknown. Here immunoSEQ multiplex PCR was the method, and the copy in TCRdb shows in-frame clones only, minus some. The sample carries approximately 330,000 clones, more than 60% recorded once. There are 13 residues in the CDR3. CDR1 is MDHEN, CDR2 SYDVKM, per germline. The V gene end was trimmed by 10 bases and the J gene end by 4 bases; junction bases not matched to a gene: 7. Regarding the study as a whole: Non-shared clonotypes were found to have lower generation probabilities than the clonotypes that were shared by all four of the sorted-subset donors.

Sequenced: memory CD4+ T cells sorted from blood. Subset here: CD45RA-negative fraction. This TCR derives from a man aged 25 to 40 in good health. The chain links TRBV28 to TRBJ1-2; 9 bases fit TRBD1. CDR3 sequence reads: CATHGTGFYGYTF. The CDR3 DNA reads as TGTGCCACCCACGGGACAGGGTTCTATGGCTACACCTTC.